A selection of T cell receptor beta chains follows, all from one sample in a study of early T cells in non-severe SARS-CoV-2 infection. Via MiXCR, TCRdb re-called the 5' RACE reads, giving one row per CDR3 protein. The sample yields 50,000 or so distinct CDR3 sequences, approximately 4.1% seen once. The sequenced sample consisted of whole blood. The source of these receptors is an adult who was a healthcare worker with PCR-confirmed SARS-CoV-2 infection or an uninfected control (not recorded which). The CDR3 runs from the conserved cysteine through the conserved F or W.

J | V | CDR3
TRBJ1-5 | TRBV10-2 | CASSEPTGSNQPQHF
TRBJ2-5 | TRBV14 | CASSQVRGLLETQYF
TRBJ2-5 | TRBV6-2/TRBV6-3 | CASSPYEGNVVETQYF
TRBJ2-1 | TRBV6-2/TRBV6-3 | CASRTGSLSDEQFF
TRBJ2-2 | TRBV9 | CASSVPIRGIDAGELFF
TRBJ2-5 | TRBV29-1 | CSVVLGTETQYF
TRBJ2-5 | TRBV3-1 | CASRAGETQYF
TRBJ2-3 | TRBV29-1 | CSVDHAGRTDTQYF
TRBJ2-7 | TRBV15 | CATSRDLEGTTHEQYF
TRBJ1-1 | TRBV27 | CASRLNGPSKGFF
TRBJ2-7 | TRBV27 | CASSFRGSHYEQYF
TRBJ2-3 | TRBV11-2 | CASSLDRTTDTQYF